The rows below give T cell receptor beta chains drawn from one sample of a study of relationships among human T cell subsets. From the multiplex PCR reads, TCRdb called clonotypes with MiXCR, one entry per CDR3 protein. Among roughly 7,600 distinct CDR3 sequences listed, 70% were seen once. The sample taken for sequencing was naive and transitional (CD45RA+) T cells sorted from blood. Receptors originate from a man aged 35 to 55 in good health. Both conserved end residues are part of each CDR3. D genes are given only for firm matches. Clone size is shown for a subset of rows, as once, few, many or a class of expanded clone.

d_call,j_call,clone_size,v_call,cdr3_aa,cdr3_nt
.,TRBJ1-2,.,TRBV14,CASSQTNREGYTF,TGTGCCAGCAGCCAAACAAACAGGGAAGGCTACACCTTC
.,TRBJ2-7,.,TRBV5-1,CASSQPSYEQYF,TGCGCCAGCAGTCAGCCCTCCTACGAGCAGTACTTC
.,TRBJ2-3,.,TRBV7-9,CASGDVDTQYF,TGTGCCAGCGGGGATGTGGATACGCAGTATTTT
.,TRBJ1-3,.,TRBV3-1,CASSQGGSGNTIYF,TGTGCCAGCAGCCAAGGGGGTTCTGGAAACACCATATATTTT
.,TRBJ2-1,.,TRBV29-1,CSVGDGYNEQFF,TGCAGCGTGGGGGACGGATACAATGAGCAGTTCTTC
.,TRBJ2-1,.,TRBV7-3,CASSPYIESGNEQFF,TGTGCCAGCAGCCCATACATAGAGTCGGGCAATGAGCAGTTCTTC
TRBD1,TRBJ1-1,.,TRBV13,CASSPKTGTEAFF,TGTGCCAGCAGCCCCAAGACAGGGACTGAAGCTTTCTTT
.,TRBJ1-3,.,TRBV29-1,CSVHEDSGNTIYF,TGCAGCGTCCACGAGGATTCTGGAAACACCATATATTTT
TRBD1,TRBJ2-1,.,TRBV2,CATKPGQGYNEQFF,TGTGCCACAAAGCCGGGACAGGGTTACAATGAGCAGTTCTTC
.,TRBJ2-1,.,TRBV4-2,CASSQEGRQSPKSSYNEQFF,TGTGCCAGCAGCCAGGAGGGGAGACAGAGCCCTAAAAGCTCCTACAATGAGCAGTTCTTC
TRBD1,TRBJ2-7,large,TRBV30,CAWSGDSPPSEQYF,TGTGCCTGGAGTGGGGACAGTCCTCCGAGTGAGCAGTACTTC
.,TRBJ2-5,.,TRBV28,CASSSPQTGGAETQYF,TGTGCCAGCAGTTCTCCCCAGACAGGAGGGGCAGAGACCCAGTACTTC
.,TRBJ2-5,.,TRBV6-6,CASSRLVDLETQYF,TGTGCCAGCAGCCGACTAGTAGATTTAGAGACCCAGTACTTC
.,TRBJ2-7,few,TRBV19,CASSISSGTAYEQYF,TGTGCCAGTAGTATTTCTTCCGGGACCGCCTACGAGCAGTACTTC
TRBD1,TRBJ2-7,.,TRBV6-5,CASSPTRTGITYEQYF,TGTGCCAGCAGCCCAACTCGGACAGGGATCACGTACGAGCAGTACTTC
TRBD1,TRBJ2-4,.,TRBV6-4,CASRRQGPPESIQYF,TGTGCCAGCAGGCGACAGGGGCCCCCTGAAAGCATTCAGTACTTC
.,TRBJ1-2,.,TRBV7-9,CASSLASGLAPYGYTF,TGTGCCAGCAGCTTAGCAAGCGGGCTTGCCCCCTATGGCTACACCTTC
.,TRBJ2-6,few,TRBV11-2,CASSPLTGKYSGANVLTF,TGTGCCAGCAGCCCCCTAACAGGAAAATACTCTGGGGCCAACGTCCTGACTTTC
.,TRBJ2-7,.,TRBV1,CTSSQGLAGGLISYEQYF,TGCACCAGCAGCCAAGGACTAGCGGGGGGACTAATCTCCTACGAGCAGTACTTC
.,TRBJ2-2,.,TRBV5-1,CASSFLTEMNTGELFF,TGCGCCAGCAGCTTCCTAACTGAAATGAACACCGGGGAGCTGTTTTTT
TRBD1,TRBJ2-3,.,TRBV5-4,CASSLDRDSSTDTQYF,TGTGCCAGCAGCCTGGACCGGGACAGTAGCACAGATACGCAGTATTTT
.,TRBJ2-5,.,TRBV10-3,CAISDLVRGGEETQYF,TGTGCCATCAGTGACTTGGTCAGGGGTGGAGAAGAGACCCAGTACTTC
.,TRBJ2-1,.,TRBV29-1,CSVAGDYNNEQFF,TGCAGCGTTGCAGGGGATTACAACAATGAGCAGTTCTTC
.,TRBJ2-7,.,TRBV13,CASRPSVGYEQYF,TGTGCCAGCAGGCCTAGCGTAGGCTACGAGCAGTACTTC
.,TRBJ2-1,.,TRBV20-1,CRLASYNEQFF,TGCAGACTAGCTTCTTACAATGAGCAGTTCTTC
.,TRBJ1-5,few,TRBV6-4,CASSDGQPQHF,TGTGCCAGCAGTGACGGGCAGCCCCAGCATTTT
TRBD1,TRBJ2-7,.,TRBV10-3,CAISEGTGEVHEQYF,TGTGCCATCAGTGAGGGGACAGGGGAAGTGCACGAGCAGTACTTC
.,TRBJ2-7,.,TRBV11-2,CASTSPGAYEQYF,TGTGCCAGCACCTCACCCGGGGCCTACGAGCAGTACTTC
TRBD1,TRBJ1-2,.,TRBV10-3,CAIRVTGEGYTF,TGTGCCATCAGAGTCACAGGGGAGGGCTACACCTTC
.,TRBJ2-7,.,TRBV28,CASTQTDSYEQYF,TGTGCCAGCACCCAGACTGACTCCTACGAGCAGTACTTC
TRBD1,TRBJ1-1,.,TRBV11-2,CASSLDGTVEAFF,TGTGCCAGCAGCTTAGACGGGACAGTTGAAGCTTTCTTT
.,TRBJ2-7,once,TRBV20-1,CSASEGSSYEQYF,TGCAGTGCTTCCGAGGGAAGCTCCTACGAGCAGTACTTC
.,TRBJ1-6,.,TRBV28,CASSIGSGVPLHF,TGTGCCAGCAGCATAGGGTCCGGGGTACCCCTCCACTTT
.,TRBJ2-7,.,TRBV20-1,CSASEGSPSSYEQYF,TGCAGTGCTAGTGAAGGATCCCCTAGCTCCTACGAGCAGTACTTC
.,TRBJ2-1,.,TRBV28,CASSFPSGSSYNEQFF,TGTGCCAGCAGTTTCCCTTCGGGTAGCTCCTACAATGAGCAGTTCTTC
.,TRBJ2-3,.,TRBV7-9,CASSQGTSSTDTQYF,TGTGCCAGCAGCCAAGGGACTTCCAGCACAGATACGCAGTATTTT
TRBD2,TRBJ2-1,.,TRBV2,CASKAASGSTNEQFF,TGTGCCAGCAAGGCGGCTAGCGGGAGTACAAATGAGCAGTTCTTC
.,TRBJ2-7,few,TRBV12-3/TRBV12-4,CASTPREQGDDEQYF,TGTGCCAGCACCCCACGGGAGCAGGGAGACGACGAGCAGTACTTC
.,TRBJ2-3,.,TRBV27,CASSGVLGTDTQYF,TGTGCCAGCTCCGGGGTTCTCGGCACAGATACGCAGTATTTT
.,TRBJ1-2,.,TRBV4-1,CASSQQLSNYGYTF,TGCGCCAGCAGCCAACAGCTGTCTAACTATGGCTACACCTTC
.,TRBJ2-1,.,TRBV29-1,CSVGPYGTSYNEQFF,TGCAGCGTCGGACCTTATGGCACCTCCTACAATGAGCAGTTCTTC
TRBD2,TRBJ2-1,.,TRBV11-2,CASGTSGDYNEQFF,TGTGCCAGCGGGACTAGCGGGGATTACAATGAGCAGTTCTTC